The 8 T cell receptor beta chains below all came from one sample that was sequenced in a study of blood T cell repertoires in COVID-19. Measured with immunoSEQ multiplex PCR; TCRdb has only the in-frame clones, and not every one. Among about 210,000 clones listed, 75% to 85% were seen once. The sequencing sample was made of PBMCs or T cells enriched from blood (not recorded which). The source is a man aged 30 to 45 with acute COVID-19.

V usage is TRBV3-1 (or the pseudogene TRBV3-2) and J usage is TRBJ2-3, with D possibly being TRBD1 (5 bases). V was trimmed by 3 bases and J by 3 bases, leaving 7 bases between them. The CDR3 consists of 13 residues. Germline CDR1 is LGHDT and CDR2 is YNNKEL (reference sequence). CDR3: CASSHRTTDTQYF. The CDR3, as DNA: TGTGCCAGCAGCCACCGGACAACAGATACGCAGTATTTT.

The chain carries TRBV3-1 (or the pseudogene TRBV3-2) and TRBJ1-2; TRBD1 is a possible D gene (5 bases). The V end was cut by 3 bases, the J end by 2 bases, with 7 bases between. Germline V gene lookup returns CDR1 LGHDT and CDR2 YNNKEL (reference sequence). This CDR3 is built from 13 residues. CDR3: CASSQGQNYGYTF. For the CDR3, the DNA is TGTGCCAGCAGCCAGGGGCAAAACTATGGCTACACCTTC.

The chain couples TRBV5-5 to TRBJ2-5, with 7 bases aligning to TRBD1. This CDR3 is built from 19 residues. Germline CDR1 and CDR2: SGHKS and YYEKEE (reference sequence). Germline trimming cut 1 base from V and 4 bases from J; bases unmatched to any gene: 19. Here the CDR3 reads CASSLIRADRVVWGETQYF. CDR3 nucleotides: TGTGCCAGCAGCTTGATTAGGGCCGACAGGGTCGTTTGGGGAGAGACCCAGTACTTC.

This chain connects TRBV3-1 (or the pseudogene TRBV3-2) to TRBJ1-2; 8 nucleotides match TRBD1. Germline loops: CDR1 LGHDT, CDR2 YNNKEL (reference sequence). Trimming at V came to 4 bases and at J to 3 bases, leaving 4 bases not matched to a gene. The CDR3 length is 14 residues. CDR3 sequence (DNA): TGTGCCAGCAGCCCAGAGACAGGGGACTATGGCTACACCTTC. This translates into CASSPETGDYGYTF.

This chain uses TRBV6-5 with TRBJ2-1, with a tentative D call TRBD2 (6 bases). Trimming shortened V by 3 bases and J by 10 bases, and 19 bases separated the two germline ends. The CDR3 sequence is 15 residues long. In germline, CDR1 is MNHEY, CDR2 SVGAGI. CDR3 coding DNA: TGTGCCAGCAGTTATTTCGGGGGACGGGCTGGCGAGCAGTTCTTC. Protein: CASSYFGGRAGEQFF.

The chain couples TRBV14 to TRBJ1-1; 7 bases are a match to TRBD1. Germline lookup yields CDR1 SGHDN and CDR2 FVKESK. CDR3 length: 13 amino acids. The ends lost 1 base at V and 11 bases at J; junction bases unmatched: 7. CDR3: CASSQVGTVLAFF. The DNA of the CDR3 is TGTGCCAGCAGCCAAGTAGGGACAGTTCTGGCTTTCTTT.

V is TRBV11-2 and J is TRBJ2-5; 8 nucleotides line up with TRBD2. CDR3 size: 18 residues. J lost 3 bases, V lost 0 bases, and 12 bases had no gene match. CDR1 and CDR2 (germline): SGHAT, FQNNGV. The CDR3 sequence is CASSLDSPKFGGEETQYF. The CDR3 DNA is TGTGCCAGCAGCTTAGACAGTCCCAAGTTCGGGGGGGAAGAGACCCAGTACTTC.

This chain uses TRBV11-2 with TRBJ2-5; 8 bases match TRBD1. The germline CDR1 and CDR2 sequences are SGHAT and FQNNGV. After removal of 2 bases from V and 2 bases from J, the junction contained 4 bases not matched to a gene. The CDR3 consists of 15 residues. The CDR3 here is CASSLSGTGQETQYF. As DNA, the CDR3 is TGTGCCAGCAGCTTATCTGGGACAGGTCAAGAGACCCAGTACTTC. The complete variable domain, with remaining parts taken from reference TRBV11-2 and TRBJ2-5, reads EAGVAQSPRYKIIEKRQSVAFWCNPISGHATLYWYQQILGQGPKLLIQFQNNGVVDDSQLPKDRFSAERLKGVDSTLKIQPAKLEDSAVYLCASSLSGTGQETQYFGPGTRLLVL.